The T cell receptor (beta chain) described here comes from a study of blood T cells in healthy people across ages (dated by TCRdb to between 2014 and 2017). Regarding the study in general: In model experiments, template switching captured about one uniquely barcoded TCR beta cDNA molecule for every two T cells. The study measured age-related changes in TCR beta repertoire diversity using deep sequencing normalized with unique cDNA molecular identifiers. The donors were divided into four age groups: young (average roughly 15 years), middle-aged (roughly 40), aged (about 61) and long-lived (roughly 82). For two donors (one aged 18 to 29 and one aged 80 or older), the study analyzed two additional independent replicas of 1 million unique cDNA reads from the same blood draw. The research as a whole found: The CMV infection status of donors was not known, potentially confounding age-related changes in expanded clonotypes. There was a strong correlation between observed TCR beta diversity and the percentage of naive T cells measured by flow cytometry. The long-lived group showed more naive CD4+ T cells, fewer expanded clones and increased TCR diversity than the aged group, suggesting age selection. As age increased, observed TCR beta diversity per million T cells dropped in a roughly linear way, and a significant reduction was already evident by age about 40. Conclusive comparison of naive and antigen-experienced compartments was prevented by the profiling of bulk unsorted PBMCs. Estimates of total diversity based on one million sequenced T cells were regarded as lower bounds and as underestimates.

From cysteine to phenylalanine, the CDR3 is 14 amino acids long. The only DNA kept is the CDR3, 42 bases in frame from the first base. Relative to germline, V is 0 bases shorter and J is 7 bases shorter, with 12 bases between their ends. CDR1 and CDR2 were assigned from the germline V gene (reference sequence) as LGHDT and YNNKEL. This clonotype was detected only a few times. What antigen it recognizes has not been identified. There are no base qualities to consult, and no much larger clone falls within one base. The library was made by 5' RACE. The sample was run on an Illumina HiSeq 2500. The second PCR ran for roughly 7 to 11 cycles and used a J-beta primer mix along with a sample-barcoded 5' primer. A template-switch 5' adaptor carrying 12 random nucleotides introduced a unique molecular identifier onto each TCR beta cDNA molecule. Each sample yielded at least 3 million CDR3-containing paired-end reads. The Mint cDNA synthesis kit, primed by a TRBC-specific oligonucleotide, was used to synthesize first-strand cDNA from all RNA. Following uracil-DNA glycosylase treatment, all cDNA underwent a first 18-cycle PCR with the universal primers M1SS and BC2_uni_R. As for the original processing: Each sample was normalized by randomly selecting 1 million high-quality reads, each carrying a distinct molecular identifier. Reads sharing molecular identifiers were discarded rather than binned into consensus sequences. CDR3 identification, clonotype clustering and error correction used MiTCR with a Q25 quality threshold and the strictest error-elimination algorithm. Lower-bound total TCR beta diversity was estimated with a nonparametric unseen species model using Euler transformation. Using fastp trimming at Q25 and MiXCR clonotype assembly, TCRdb reanalyzed the public sequencing data and kept in-frame beta chains. Rows with a matching CDR3 protein are joined into one entry that keeps the most common DNA and genes. TCRdb, not the authors, supplied the V and J calls. The sample has roughly 800,000 distinct CDR3 sequences on record, 20% to 30% of them singletons. The top ten constitute more than 3% of the sample.

The donors were around 39 Caucasian individuals from Russia, aged roughly 6 to 100 years, who were systemically healthy. Each donor gave ten milliliters of peripheral blood, collected into EDTA-treated Vacutainer tubes. Ficoll-Paque density-gradient centrifugation was used to isolate PBMCs, with at least 6.5 million obtained per sample. Trizol reagent was used to extract total RNA from the PBMCs, yielding at least 6 micrograms per sample. Naive CD45RAhigh/CD27high T cell percentages were measured by flow cytometry on a PBMC aliquot from every donor. A further study also used this sample, focusing on T cells of mothers and their children. Taken from the second paper: Nine systemically healthy Caucasian individuals, comprising three mothers and their six children, were included as donors. cDNA synthesis used all of the extracted RNA, with approximately 1.4 ug of RNA in each 15 ul reaction. In the second PCR, the M1S primer added sample barcodes and 2-4 random nucleotides. Each mother yielded over 9 million TCR beta CDR3 reads and each child a few million reads. In both related and unrelated pairs, thymic selection shapes the output of TCR recombination in a similar way, with inherited differences having only a minor effect. Related mother-child pairs always showed normalized repertoire overlap that was slightly higher than in unrelated mother-child pairs, though the difference was never significant. With a sensitivity of approximately 100 clones per million clonotypes, no persistent microchimeric T cell clones were detected. To look for features that set related mother-child pairs apart from unrelated individuals, the researchers ran deep NGS to compare the TCR beta repertoires of mothers and children. Mothers averaged about 40 +/- 4 years of age and children averaged around 10 +/- 4 years. After adapter ligation was performed with NEBNext reagents, the libraries were sequenced on an Illumina HiSeq 2000 with 100+100 nt paired-end reads. To prevent cross-contamination, the mother and child libraries were prepared one month apart and sequenced in separate runs. For each donor, somewhere between roughly 500,000 and 2,300,000 distinct TCR beta clonotypes were identified. Naive TCR beta clonotypes were estimated from low-frequency clonotypes matched to each donor's FACS-determined naive share, without sorting.

The TCR comes from a boy under 18 in good health. Sequenced: blood. This chain joins TRBV3-1 to TRBJ1-2; the D gene is perhaps TRBD1, on 6 matching bases. The CDR3 reads CASSQDGGDIGYTF. The DNA sequence is given as TGTGCCAGCAGCCAAGACGGAGGGGACATTGGCTACACCTTC.